This record looks at one TCR beta chain sequence and its context. This clonotype came up many times. Its antigen target is currently unknown. No base quality information exists; no much larger clone differs at one position. The data belong to a study of T-cell reconstitution after alpha-beta-depleted transplantation in children (dated by TCRdb to the mid-2010s). Study-level background: The study quantitatively tracked T-cell immune reconstitution after TCRalphabeta/CD19-depleted allogeneic hematopoietic cell transplantation in children using TCR repertoire profiling. Broader findings and caveats from the paper: In some patients, the high TCRbeta diversity seen at day 60 was put down to recipient T cells and intrathymic progenitors that had survived conditioning. Hyperexpanded clone frequencies declined over subsequent months; after one year, T-cell counts and TCRbeta diversity were mostly attributed to newly produced T cells. The apparently early alphabetaT-cell count recovery about two months after transplant was reportedly dependent on only several hundred rapidly expanded clones derived from non-depleted graft cells.

The sample's treatment or condition label, decoded: allogeneic hematopoietic cell transplantation with graft depleted of TCRalphabeta T cells and CD19 B cells. The children who served as transplant recipients had been given grafts of TCRalphabeta/CD19-depleted allogeneic hematopoietic cells. The library was made by PCR. The sample was run on an Illumina HiSeq 2500. Molecular barcoding was employed in the preparation of TCR libraries, with unique molecular identifiers being used to normalize TCRbeta repertoire quantification. The public reads were reprocessed in TCRdb via fastp at Q25 and MiXCR, keeping in-frame beta chains. CDR3 protein duplicates are merged, each entry listing the most common genes and DNA. Present in this sample are around 370,000 distinct CDR3 sequences, about 16% of which were seen just once. The top ten clones comprise roughly 40% of the sample. The source was PBMCs, mostly from graft donor cells, collected 360 days after TCRalphabeta/CD19-depleted stem cell transplant. This receptor was obtained from a male patient aged 2 to 9 who had a stem cell transplant for acute lymphoblastic leukemia, so the T cells may come from the graft donor.

The DNA is as follows: TGCGCCAGCAGCCCCTCATTACACCGACTAGTGAGCTCCTACAATGAGCAGTTCTTC. Its amino acids are CASSPSLHRLVSSYNEQFF. This chain joins TRBV4-3 to TRBJ2-1; perhaps TRBD2 is the D gene, with 6 bases matching. Inclusive of the bounding cysteine and phenylalanine, the CDR3 is 19 residues long. The sequence is cut down to CDR3 DNA, 57 bases in frame from base 1. Trimming removed 4 bases from V and 0 bases from J, leaving 22 bases between the germline ends. The CDR1 and CDR2 encoded by the germline V gene are LGHNA and YSLEER.